A single sample is the source of the 18 T cell receptor beta chains below, sequenced in a study of shared clonotypes between healthy human individuals. Clones were sequenced by immunoSEQ multiplex PCR, and TCRdb holds only the in-frame ones, with some missing. The table shows 450,000 to 500,000 clones, with about 84% occurring only once. The sequenced sample was PBMCs. The receptors originated from a woman between 40 and 55 years old in good health. Some clones in this sample may be carry-over from other donors' samples.

V and J are TRBV30 and TRBJ1-2; D is unresolved. The germline CDR1 and CDR2 sequences are GTSNPN and SVGIG (reference sequence). This CDR3 spans 14 amino acids. Trimming shortened V by 2 bases and J by 5 bases, and 15 bases separated the two germline ends. This CDR3 reads CAWSLGKGFYGYTF. For the CDR3, the DNA is TGTGCCTGGAGTTTGGGGAAAGGCTTTTATGGCTACACCTTC.

This chain joins TRBV6-1 and TRBJ2-2, with 15 bases matching TRBD2. V shed 4 bases and J 4 bases; nucleotides not matched to a gene: 1. CDR1 and CDR2 from the germline V gene are MNHNS and SASEGT. This CDR3 is built from 16 residues. This CDR3 is CASSGGLAGGTGELFF. CDR3 DNA sequence: TGTGCCAGCAGTGGGGGACTAGCGGGAGGCACCGGGGAGCTGTTTTTT.

Worth noting for this clone: A far larger clone is off by one base, so a read error is likely. The V gene is TRBV10-2, the J gene TRBJ1-1, with a weak D call TRBD1 (6 bases). Germline CDR1 is WSHSY and CDR2 is SAAADI. The CDR3 consists of 13 residues. V was shortened by 5 bases and J by 3 bases, with 10 bases between the two germline ends. The CDR3 region is CASSNGQHTEAFF. CDR3 DNA sequence: TGCGCCAGCAGTAATGGACAGCACACTGAAGCTTTCTTT.

Notes on this clone: This may come from a read error, since a much larger clone is one base off. The rearrangement uses TRBV11-1 and TRBJ2-3, with 7 positions matching TRBD2. Looked up from germline, CDR1 is SGHAT and CDR2 is FQDESV (reference sequence). The ends lost 2 bases at V and 0 bases at J; junction bases unmatched: 11. The CDR3 is made up of 18 amino acids. CDR3 in DNA: TGTGCCAGCAGCTTAATCCATGCGGGAGTTGGGAGCACAGATACGCAGTATTTT. Translating it yields CASSLIHAGVGSTDTQYF.

CDR3 nucleotides: TGTGCCTGGAGACCATCGGGGCTAAGGAACACCGGGGAGCTGTTTTTT. It codes for CAWRPSGLRNTGELFF. V and J are TRBV30 and TRBJ2-2; D may be TRBD1 or TRBD2 (5 bases each). The CDR3 totals 16 residues. Trimming took 3 bases from V and 1 from J, leaving 15 bases between them. CDR1 GTSNPN and CDR2 SVGIG come from the germline V gene (reference sequence).

The CDR3 sequence is CASSLKDTQYF. DNA for the CDR3: TGTGCCAGCAGCTTAAAAGATACGCAGTATTTT. The chain links TRBV7-8 to TRBJ2-3; D is ambiguous. Germline assignment: CDR1 SGHVS and CDR2 FQNEAQ. The CDR3 covers 11 residues. Trimming pared 2 bases from V and 5 bases from J, leaving 2 bases between.

The V and J genes are TRBV29-1 and TRBJ1-2; the D gene is possibly TRBD1 (5 bases). Germline V CDR1 and CDR2: SQVTM, ANQGSEA. Trimming removed 3 bases from V and 5 bases from J, with 7 bases in between. The CDR3 spans 11 residues. The CDR3 DNA follows: TGCAGCGTTGATGGGGGTTATGGCTACACCTTC. This encodes CSVDGGYGYTF.

On this clone: This likely stems from a read error, as it lies one base from a far larger clone. The chain couples TRBV6-5 to TRBJ1-5; D perhaps matches TRBD1 (6 bases). CDR1 is MNHEY, CDR2 SVGAGI, per germline. Trimming cost V 11 bases and J 7 bases, with 18 bases left between them. The CDR3 has 13 residues. The CDR3, as DNA: TGTGCCTCGGGAGGGGGGAGGGTACAGCCCCAGCATTTT. It translates to CASGGGRVQPQHF.

V and J are TRBV2 and TRBJ1-5; 10 nucleotides align to TRBD1. This CDR3 contains 14 residues. Trimming removed 6 bases from V and 5 bases from J; junction bases left unmatched: 4. Germline CDR1 is SNHLY and CDR2 is FYNNEI. DNA for the CDR3: TGTGCCAGCAGAGACAGGGGGCGGGATCAGCCCCAGCATTTT. This codes for CASRDRGRDQPQHF.

Of note for this clone: A far larger clone differs by one base, so this is likely a read error. The gene calls are TRBV6-4 and TRBJ2-3; D perhaps matches TRBD1 (6 bases). The DNA end favors TRBJ1-5, so the J call may be wrong. The CDR3 is made up of 14 amino acids. Germline CDR1 MRHNA, CDR2 SNTAGT. The CDR3 sequence: CASSDKGGTDTQHF. CDR3 coding DNA: TGTGCCAGCAGTGACAAGGGGGGCACAGATACGCAGCATTTT.

V is TRBV2 and J is TRBJ1-2; 7 bases fit TRBD1. V dropped 2 bases and J dropped 7; count of bases not matched to a gene: 16. The CDR3 is 17 residues long. Germline V gives CDR1 SNHLY, CDR2 FYNNEI. The CDR3 bases are TGTGCCAGCAGTGAAACGCGGACAGGAGCTTCTCCCGGTGGCTACACCTTC. Protein product: CASSETRTGASPGGYTF. Using reference TRBV2 and TRBJ1-2 for the parts outside the CDR3, the full variable domain is EPEVTQTPSHQVTQMGQEVILRCVPISNHLYFYWYRQILGQKVEFLVSFYNNEISEKSEIFDDQFSVERPDGSNFTLKIRSTKLEDSAMYFCASSETRTGASPGGYTFGSGTRLTVV.

The genes are TRBV5-4 and TRBJ1-2, with a possible D match to TRBD1 (6 bases). With 4 bases removed from V and 6 bases from J, the gap between germline ends came to 16 bases. The CDR3 extends over 14 amino acids. Germline V lookup: CDR1 SGHNT, CDR2 YYREEE (reference sequence). This chain's CDR3 is CASSLGRGADGYTF. CDR3 sequence (DNA): TGTGCCAGCAGCCTGGGGCGGGGGGCGGATGGCTACACCTTC.

Concerning this clone: One junction end disagrees with the germline gene, perhaps due to a read error. The chain is built from TRBV6-4 and TRBJ2-1, with 14 bases fitting TRBD2. The germline V gene has CDR1 MRHNA and CDR2 SNTAGT. The CDR3 spans 15 residues. The CDR3 loop reads CASGEGTSGSNEQFF. For the CDR3, the DNA is TGTGCCAGCGGTGAGGGGACTAGCGGGAGCAATGAGCAGTTCTTC.

Details on this clone: This is likely an artifact of a read error, given a far larger clone one base away. This CDR3 is also generated by other DNA sequences in the sample. The J gene is TRBJ2-2, the V gene TRBV6-6, with a tentative D call TRBD2 (5 bases). The germline V gene encodes CDR1 MNHNY and CDR2 SVGAGI (reference sequence). The CDR3 is 13 amino acids. The CDR3, as DNA: TGTGCAAGCAGATGGACTGGCACCGGGGAGCTGTTTTTT. Its translation is CASRWTGTGELFF.

The chain links TRBV30 to TRBJ2-7; D might be TRBD1 (5 bases). Trimming took 5 bases from V and 5 from J, leaving 19 bases between them. The CDR3 totals 14 residues. Germline V gives CDR1 GTSNPN, CDR2 SVGIG (reference sequence). CDR3 nucleotide sequence: TGTGCCTGGGCTGACAGCGCCCTGAAAAACGAGCAGTACTTC. Its protein product is CAWADSALKNEQYF.

The chain carries TRBV30 and TRBJ2-1, with TRBD2 matching 8 bases. The germline CDR1 and CDR2 sequences are GTSNPN and SVGIG (reference sequence). After removal of 8 bases from V and 4 bases from J, the junction contained 10 bases not matched to a gene. This CDR3 contains 14 residues. CDR3 sequence (DNA): TGTGCCCATACTCGGGGGGGGCCTTACAATGAGCAGTTCTTC. Translation: CAHTRGGPYNEQFF.

The gene calls are TRBV28 and TRBJ2-6; D is possibly TRBD2 (5 bases). CDR3 length equals 16 residues. Germline CDR1 is MDHEN and CDR2 is SYDVKM. V was shortened by 3 bases and J by 2 bases, with 11 bases between the two germline ends. The CDR3 here is CASSLNSVAGANVLTF. CDR3 nucleotide sequence: TGTGCCAGCAGTTTGAATAGCGTGGCTGGGGCCAACGTCCTGACTTTC.

The chain links TRBV28 to TRBJ1-5, with 9 bases fitting TRBD1. The V and J ends lost 3 bases and 14 bases, in that order; junction bases with no gene match: 8. There are 13 residues in the CDR3. Looked up from germline, CDR1 is MDHEN and CDR2 is SYDVKM. The CDR3 region is CASSFPPQGAKHF. CDR3 DNA: TGTGCCAGCAGTTTTCCACCACAGGGGGCAAAGCATTTT.